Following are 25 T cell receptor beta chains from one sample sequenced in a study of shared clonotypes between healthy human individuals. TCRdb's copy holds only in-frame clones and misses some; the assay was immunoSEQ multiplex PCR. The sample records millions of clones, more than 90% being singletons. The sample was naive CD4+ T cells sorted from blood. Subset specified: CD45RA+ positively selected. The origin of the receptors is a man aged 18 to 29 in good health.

CDR3 amino acids: CASSISVTPGELFF. CDR3 nucleotides: TGTGCCAGTAGTATTTCGGTCACACCCGGGGAGCTGTTTTTT. This chain links TRBV19 with TRBJ2-2; D is undetermined. Between the trimmed V and J ends, which lost 3 bases and 6 bases, there was a span of 11 bases. Germline lookup yields CDR1 LNHDA and CDR2 SQIVND (reference sequence). The CDR3 is 14 residues long.

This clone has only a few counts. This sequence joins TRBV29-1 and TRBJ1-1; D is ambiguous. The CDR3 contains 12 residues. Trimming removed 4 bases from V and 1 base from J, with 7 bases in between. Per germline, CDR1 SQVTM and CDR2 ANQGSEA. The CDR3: CSVAWTNTEAFF. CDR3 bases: TGCAGCGTTGCCTGGACGAACACTGAAGCTTTCTTT.

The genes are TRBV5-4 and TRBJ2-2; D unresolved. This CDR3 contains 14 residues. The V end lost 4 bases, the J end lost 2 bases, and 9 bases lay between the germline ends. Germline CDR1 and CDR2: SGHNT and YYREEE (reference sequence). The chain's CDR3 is CASSRDQNTGELFF. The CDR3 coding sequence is TGTGCCAGCAGCCGAGACCAAAACACCGGGGAGCTGTTTTTT. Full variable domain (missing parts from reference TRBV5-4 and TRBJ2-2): ETGVTQSPTHLIKTRGQQVTLRCSSQSGHNTVSWYQQALGQGPQFIFQYYREEENGRGNFPPRFSGLQFPNYSSELNVNALELDDSALYLCASSRDQNTGELFFGEGSRLTVL.

The CDR3 DNA reads TGTGCCAGCAGTTACCATCAGGGACTGGAATATACGCAGTATTTT. Translation gives CASSYHQGLEYTQYF. The gene calls are TRBV6-5 and TRBJ2-3, with D maybe TRBD2 (6 bases). CDR3 length equals 15 residues. V was trimmed by 2 bases and J by 7 bases, leaving 16 bases between them. The germline V gene has CDR1 MNHEY and CDR2 SVGAGI.

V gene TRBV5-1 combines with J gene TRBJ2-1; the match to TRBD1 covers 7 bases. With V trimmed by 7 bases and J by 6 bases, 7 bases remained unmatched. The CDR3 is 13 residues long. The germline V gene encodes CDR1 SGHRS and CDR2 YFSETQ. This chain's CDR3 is CASGLPGGNEQFF. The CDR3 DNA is TGCGCCAGCGGGTTGCCAGGGGGCAATGAGCAGTTCTTC.

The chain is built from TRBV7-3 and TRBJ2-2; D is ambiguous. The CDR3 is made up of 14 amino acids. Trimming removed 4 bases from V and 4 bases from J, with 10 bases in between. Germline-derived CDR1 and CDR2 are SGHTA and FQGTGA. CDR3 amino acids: CASSSRHVTGELFF. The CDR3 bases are TGTGCCAGCAGCTCTAGACATGTCACCGGGGAGCTGTTTTTT.

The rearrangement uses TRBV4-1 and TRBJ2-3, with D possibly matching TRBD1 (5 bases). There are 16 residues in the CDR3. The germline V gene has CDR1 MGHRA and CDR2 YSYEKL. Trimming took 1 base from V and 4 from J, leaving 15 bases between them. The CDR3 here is CASSQGLQGSADTQYF. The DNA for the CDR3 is TGCGCCAGCAGCCAAGGGTTGCAGGGAAGCGCAGATACGCAGTATTTT.

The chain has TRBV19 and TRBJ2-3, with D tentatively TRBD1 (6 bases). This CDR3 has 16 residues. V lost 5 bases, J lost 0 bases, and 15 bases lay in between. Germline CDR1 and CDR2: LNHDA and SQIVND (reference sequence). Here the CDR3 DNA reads TGTGCCAGTAGTGAAACAGGGTCGTGGAGCACAGATACGCAGTATTTT. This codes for CASSETGSWSTDTQYF. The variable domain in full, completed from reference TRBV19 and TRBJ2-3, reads DGGITQSPKYLFRKEGQNVTLSCEQNLNHDAMYWYRQDPGQGLRLIYYSQIVNDFQKGDIAEGYSVSREKKESFPLTVTSAQKNPTAFYLCASSETGSWSTDTQYFGPGTRLTVL.

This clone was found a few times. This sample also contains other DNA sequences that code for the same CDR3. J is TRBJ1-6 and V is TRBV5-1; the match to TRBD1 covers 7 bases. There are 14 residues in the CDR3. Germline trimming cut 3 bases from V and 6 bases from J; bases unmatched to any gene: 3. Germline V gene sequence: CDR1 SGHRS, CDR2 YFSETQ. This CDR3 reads CASSSGDSNSPLHF. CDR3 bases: TGCGCCAGCAGCTCGGGGGACAGTAATTCACCCCTCCACTTT.

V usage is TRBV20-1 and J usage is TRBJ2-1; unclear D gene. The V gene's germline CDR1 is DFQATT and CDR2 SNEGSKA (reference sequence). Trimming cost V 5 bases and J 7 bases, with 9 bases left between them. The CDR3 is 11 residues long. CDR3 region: CSAPEQNEQFF. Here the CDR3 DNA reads TGCAGTGCTCCCGAGCAGAATGAGCAGTTCTTC.

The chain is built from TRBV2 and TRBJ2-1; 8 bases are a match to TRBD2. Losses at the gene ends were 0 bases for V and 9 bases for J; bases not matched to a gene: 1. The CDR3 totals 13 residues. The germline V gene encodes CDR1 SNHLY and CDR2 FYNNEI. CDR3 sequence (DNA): TGTGCCAGCAGTGAAGCGAGCGGGAGTGAGCAGTTCTTC. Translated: CASSEASGSEQFF.

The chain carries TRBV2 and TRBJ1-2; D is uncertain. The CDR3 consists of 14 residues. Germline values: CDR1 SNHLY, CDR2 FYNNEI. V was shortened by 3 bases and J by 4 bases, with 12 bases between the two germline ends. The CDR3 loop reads CASSESAVSYGYTF. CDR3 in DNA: TGTGCCAGCAGTGAGTCGGCAGTTTCCTATGGCTACACCTTC.

CDR3 DNA: TGTGCCAGCAGCTTCACCCCCACCACCTACGAGCAGTACTTC. Translation: CASSFTPTTYEQYF. The rearrangement links TRBV11-2 to TRBJ2-7; D uncertain. There are 14 residues in the CDR3. V was trimmed by 3 bases and J by 2 bases, leaving 11 bases between them. Germline CDR1 reads SGHAT; CDR2 reads FQNNGV.

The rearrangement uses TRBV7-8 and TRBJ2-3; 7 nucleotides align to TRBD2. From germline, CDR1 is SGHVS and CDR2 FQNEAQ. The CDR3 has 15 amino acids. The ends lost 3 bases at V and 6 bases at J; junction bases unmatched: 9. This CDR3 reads CASSFLARGGDTQYF. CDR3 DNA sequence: TGTGCCAGCAGCTTTCTAGCCCGGGGAGGGGATACGCAGTATTTT.

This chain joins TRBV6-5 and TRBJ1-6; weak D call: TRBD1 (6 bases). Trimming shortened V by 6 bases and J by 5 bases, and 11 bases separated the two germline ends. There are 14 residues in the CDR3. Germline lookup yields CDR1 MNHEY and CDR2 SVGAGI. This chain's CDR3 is CASRRDTNNSPLHF. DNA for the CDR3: TGTGCCAGCAGGAGGGACACAAATAATTCACCCCTCCACTTT.

The CDR3 sequence: CASSTGGGQYNSPLHF. CDR3 sequence (DNA): TGTGCCAGCAGTACAGGGGGGGGACAGTATAATTCACCCCTCCACTTT. The J gene is TRBJ1-6, the V gene TRBV2; 8 nucleotides align to TRBD1. CDR3 length: 16 amino acids. Germline V gives CDR1 SNHLY, CDR2 FYNNEI. The V gene end was trimmed by 5 bases and the J gene end by 4 bases; junction bases not matched to a gene: 7.

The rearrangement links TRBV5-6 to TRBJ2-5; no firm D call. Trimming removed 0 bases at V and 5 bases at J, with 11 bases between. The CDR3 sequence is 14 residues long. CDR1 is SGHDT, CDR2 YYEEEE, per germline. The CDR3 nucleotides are TGTGCCAGCAGCTTGGCTATGGGCCGGGAGACCCAGTACTTC. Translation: CASSLAMGRETQYF.

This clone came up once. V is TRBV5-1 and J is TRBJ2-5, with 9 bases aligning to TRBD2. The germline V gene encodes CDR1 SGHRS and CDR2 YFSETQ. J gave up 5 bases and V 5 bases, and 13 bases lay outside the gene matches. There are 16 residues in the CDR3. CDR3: CASSPAGGPLSETQYF. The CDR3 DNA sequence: TGCGCCAGCAGTCCAGCGGGGGGCCCCCTGTCGGAGACCCAGTACTTC.

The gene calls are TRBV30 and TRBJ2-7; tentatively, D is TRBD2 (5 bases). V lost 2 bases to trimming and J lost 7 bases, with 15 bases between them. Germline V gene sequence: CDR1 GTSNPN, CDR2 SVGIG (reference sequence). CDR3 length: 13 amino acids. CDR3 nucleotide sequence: TGTGCCTGGAGTCCCCAGGTACCGGGAGAGCAGTACTTC. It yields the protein CAWSPQVPGEQYF.

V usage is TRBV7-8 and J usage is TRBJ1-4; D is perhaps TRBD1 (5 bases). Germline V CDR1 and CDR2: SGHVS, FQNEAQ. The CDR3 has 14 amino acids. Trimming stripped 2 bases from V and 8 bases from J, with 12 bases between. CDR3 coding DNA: TGTGCCAGCAGCTTATCGGGGGTGGGCGAAAAACTGTTTTTT. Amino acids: CASSLSGVGEKLFF.

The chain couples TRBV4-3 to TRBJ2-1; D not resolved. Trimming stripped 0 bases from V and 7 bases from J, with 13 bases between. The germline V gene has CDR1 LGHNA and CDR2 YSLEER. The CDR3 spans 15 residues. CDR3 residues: CASSQDRVAGNEQFF. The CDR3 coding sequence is TGCGCCAGCAGCCAAGATCGGGTAGCCGGGAATGAGCAGTTCTTC.

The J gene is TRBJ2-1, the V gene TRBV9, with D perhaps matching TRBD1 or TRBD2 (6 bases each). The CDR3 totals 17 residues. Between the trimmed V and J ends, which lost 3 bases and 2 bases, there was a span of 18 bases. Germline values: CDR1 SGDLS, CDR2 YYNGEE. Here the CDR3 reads CASSAPQDGGTYNEQFF. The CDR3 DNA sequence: TGTGCCAGCAGCGCGCCCCAGGACGGGGGCACCTACAATGAGCAGTTCTTC.

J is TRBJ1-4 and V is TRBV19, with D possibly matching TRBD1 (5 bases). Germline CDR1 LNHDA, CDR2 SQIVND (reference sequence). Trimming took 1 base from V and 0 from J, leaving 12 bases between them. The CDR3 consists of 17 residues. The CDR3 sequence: CASSIGIMTATNEKLFF. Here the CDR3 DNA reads TGTGCCAGTAGTATAGGGATAATGACAGCAACTAATGAAAAACTGTTTTTT.

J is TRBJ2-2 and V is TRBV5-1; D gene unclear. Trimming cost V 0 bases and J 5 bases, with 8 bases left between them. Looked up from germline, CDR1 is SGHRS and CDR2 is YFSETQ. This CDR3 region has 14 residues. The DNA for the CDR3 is TGCGCCAGCAGCTTGGCAGCTCCTACCGGGGAGCTGTTTTTT. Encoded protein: CASSLAAPTGELFF.

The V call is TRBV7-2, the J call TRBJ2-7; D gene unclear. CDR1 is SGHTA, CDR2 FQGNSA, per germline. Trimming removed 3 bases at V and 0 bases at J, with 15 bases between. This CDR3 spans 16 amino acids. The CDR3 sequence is CASSFRSGESSYEQYF. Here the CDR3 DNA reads TGTGCCAGCAGCTTCCGATCCGGAGAAAGCTCCTACGAGCAGTACTTC.